The 24 T cell receptor beta chains in this list originate from one sample, sequenced in a study of regulatory T cells in long-lasting Graves disease. Time point noted: newly diagnosed GD, antithyroid drugs for less than 3 months. PBMC RNA served as the TCR library source. Through Arm-PCR of CDR3 regions and iRepertoire HTBI primers, TCR beta libraries were built. MiXCR, applied by TCRdb to the multiplex PCR reads, yields one record per CDR3 protein. Of about 420,000 distinct CDR3 sequences in the sample, 15% to 20% are singletons; the top ten hold around a quarter. This sample also appeared in a second study, on T cells in Graves' hyperthyroidism and ophthalmopathy.

The material was peripheral blood mononuclear cells (PBMCs), obtained at new diagnosis, from a patient treated with antithyroid drugs. The receptors originated from a young woman with Graves disease.

This clonotype has ten or more counts. J is TRBJ2-2 and V is TRBV11-2, with 9 bases matching TRBD2. V trimming: 2 bases; J trimming: 4 bases; junction bases outside the gene matches: 5. The CDR3 has 16 residues. The germline gives CDR1 SGHAT, CDR2 FQNNGV. CDR3 residues: CASSLPSGTITGELFF. The CDR3 nucleotides are TGTGCCAGCAGCTTACCTAGCGGGACGATCACCGGGGAGCTGTTTTTT.

V usage is TRBV3-1 and J usage is TRBJ1-1; perhaps TRBD1 as D (5 bases). V was trimmed by 0 bases and J by 10 bases, leaving 18 bases between them. The germline V gene has CDR1 LGHDT and CDR2 YNNKEL (reference sequence). The CDR3 extends over 15 amino acids. In nucleotides, the CDR3 is TGTGCCAGCAGCCAAGATCGTTTGGGAGGGAGGGGAGCTTTCTTT. It specifies CASSQDRLGGRGAFF.

The rearrangement joins TRBV6-1 to TRBJ1-2, with D possibly being TRBD1 (5 bases). This CDR3 is 14 amino acids long. V dropped 5 bases and J dropped 8 bases, with 18 bases sitting between them. Germline V gene sequence: CDR1 MNHNS, CDR2 SASEGT. CDR3 region: CASSQRQTLKGYTF. The CDR3 coding sequence is TGTGCCAGCAGTCAAAGACAGACTCTAAAGGGCTACACCTTC.

V gene TRBV4-1 combines with J gene TRBJ2-2; D possibly corresponds to TRBD2 (7 bases). Trimming shortened V by 3 bases and J by 4 bases, and 30 bases separated the two germline ends. Per the germline V gene, CDR1 is MGHRA and CDR2 is YSYEKL. This CDR3 has 21 amino acids. The CDR3 DNA sequence: TGCGCCAGCAGCCACCCATCCCCCCCGGGGGCCCGCGGGAGAGGCACCGGGGAGCTGTTTTTT. Translated, it gives CASSHPSPPGARGRGTGELFF.

The chain joins TRBV11-2 to TRBJ2-7; possibly TRBD2 for D (6 bases). The ends were cut back, 7 bases at V and 5 bases at J, with 21 bases in the middle. The CDR3 runs 15 residues. Germline CDR1 SGHAT, CDR2 FQNNGV. The CDR3 protein is CASTYGTPRRNEQYF. CDR3 DNA sequence: TGTGCCAGCACCTATGGGACTCCGAGGCGGAACGAGCAGTACTTC.

The sample holds a few counts of this clonotype. The CDR3 bases are TGCAGTGCTACTCAACCAGAACCCTACGAGCAGTACTTC. Amino acids: CSATQPEPYEQYF. The chain recombines TRBV20-1 with TRBJ2-7; D remains ambiguous. CDR1 is DFQATT, CDR2 SNEGSKA, per germline (reference sequence). V gave up 4 bases and J gave up 2 bases, with 12 bases separating them. CDR3 length equals 13 residues.

This clonotype has ten or more counts. This rearrangement joins TRBV7-2 to TRBJ1-2; D is ambiguous. CDR3 length: 13 residues. The V end was cut by 3 bases, the J end by 8 bases, with 13 bases between. From germline, CDR1 is SGHTA and CDR2 FQGNSA. CDR3 residues: CASSLGGPVGYTF. The CDR3 bases are TGTGCCAGCAGCTTGGGTGGGCCGGTCGGCTACACCTTC.

This clonotype was picked up many times. The chain has TRBV3-2 and TRBJ2-3; the DNA was not used to check the table's D call, TRBD2. TRBV3-2 is annotated as a pseudogene. This CDR3 contains 17 residues. In DNA form, the CDR3 reads TGTGCCAGCAGCCAAGAGGGCGGGAGAACCAGCGCAGATACGCAGTATTTT. It encodes CASSQEGGRTSADTQYF.

The V and J genes are TRBV20-1 and TRBJ1-1, with 7 positions matching TRBD1. Germline V lookup: CDR1 DFQATT, CDR2 SNEGSKA (reference sequence). The CDR3 is 14 amino acids. The V segment lost 6 bases and the J segment 3 bases; nucleotides outside the gene matches: 10. CDR3 protein: CSALESDRDTEAFF. Written as DNA, the CDR3 is TGCAGTGCCCTAGAGTCCGACAGGGACACTGAAGCTTTCTTT.

V usage is TRBV6-1 and J usage is TRBJ2-5, with D hard to call. V was cut by 1 base and J by 1 base, with 7 bases left in between. The CDR3 runs to 14 residues. Germline V gives CDR1 MNHNS, CDR2 SASEGT. The CDR3 DNA reads TGTGCCAGCAGTGAAGGATGGACCCAAGAGACCCAGTACTTC. Translated, it gives CASSEGWTQETQYF.

This clonotype was counted at least ten times. The V and J genes are TRBV7-2 and TRBJ2-7, with TRBD1 matching over 7 bases. The trim removed 1 base at V and 3 bases at J, leaving 3 bases unmatched. CDR3 length: 14 amino acids. Germline loops: CDR1 SGHTA, CDR2 FQGNSA. CDR3 in amino acids: CASSLEGALYEQYF. The CDR3 DNA sequence: TGTGCCAGCAGCTTAGAGGGGGCCCTCTACGAGCAGTACTTC.

This clonotype came up a few times. V is TRBV20-1 and J is TRBJ2-7; no firm D call. Trimming stripped 5 bases from V and 2 bases from J, with 13 bases between. CDR1 and CDR2 (germline): DFQATT, SNEGSKA (reference sequence). The CDR3 has 13 residues. In DNA form, the CDR3 reads TGCAGTGCTGCTGACTCCTCTACCTACGAGCAGTACTTC. Protein product: CSAADSSTYEQYF.

Comments on this clonotype: One base away lies a much larger clone, so this may be a sequencing read error. The chain is built from TRBV27 and TRBJ2-1; 9 bases agree with TRBD1. TRBJ2-7 matches the DNA end more closely, so the J call is doubtful. The CDR3 sequence is 18 residues long. Germline lookup yields CDR1 MNHEY and CDR2 SMNVEV (reference sequence). DNA of the CDR3: TGTGCCAGCAGCCCGGGACAGGGTAGCGCGAGCTCCTACAATGAGCAGTACTTC. Amino acid sequence: CASSPGQGSASSYNEQYF.

This clonotype was seen ten or more times. The chain combines TRBV18 with TRBJ2-5; TRBD1 agrees at 9 bases. V gave up 2 bases and J gave up 4 bases; unmatched junction bases: 5. Germline V gene data show CDR1 as KGHSH and CDR2 as LQKENI. This CDR3 contains 15 residues. This chain's CDR3 is CASSPLLTGGETQYF. Here the CDR3 DNA reads TGTGCCAGCTCACCATTGCTGACAGGGGGAGAGACCCAGTACTTC. The whole variable domain, remainder taken from reference TRBV18 and TRBJ2-5, is NAGVMQNPRHLVRRRGQEARLRCSPMKGHSHVYWYRQLPEEGLKFMVYLQKENIIDESGMPKERFSAEFPKEGPSILRIQQVVRGDSAAYFCASSPLLTGGETQYFGPGTRLLVL.

A few counts support this clonotype. The chain has TRBV11-3 and TRBJ1-2, with 7 bases aligning to TRBD1. The trim removed 7 bases at V and 7 bases at J, leaving 12 bases unmatched. CDR3 size: 14 residues. The germline V gene has CDR1 SGHNT and CDR2 YENEEA. CDR3 sequence reads: CASTKTGTASGYTF. The CDR3 DNA reads TGTGCCAGCACAAAAACGGGGACAGCCAGTGGCTACACCTTC.

The V call is TRBV7-2, the J call TRBJ1-1; D not resolved. Trimming took off 3 bases at V and 2 bases at J, with 10 bases between the two ends. Germline-derived CDR1 and CDR2 are SGHTA and FQGNSA. This CDR3 region has 14 residues. Here the CDR3 DNA reads TGTGCCAGCAGCTTCACTCGGGTAAACACTGAAGCTTTCTTT. It encodes CASSFTRVNTEAFF.

The table lists this clonotype with many counts. J is TRBJ2-1 and V is TRBV20-1; the D gene is possibly TRBD1 (6 bases). Germline values: CDR1 DFQATT, CDR2 SNEGSKA (reference sequence). V gave up 4 bases and J gave up 8 bases, with 15 bases separating them. The CDR3 has 13 residues. The CDR3 loop is CSATGVSLYEQFF. The CDR3 bases are TGCAGTGCTACAGGGGTTTCTCTCTATGAGCAGTTCTTC.

This clonotype was seen many times. This chain links TRBV28 with TRBJ1-1; D remains unclear. Germline values: CDR1 MDHEN, CDR2 SYDVKM. V was clipped by 1 base and J by 6 bases, with 9 bases between them. The CDR3 length is 13 residues. CDR3 in DNA: TGTGCCAGCAGTTTATTAGAGGGATCTGAAGCTTTCTTT. It translates to CASSLLEGSEAFF.

The chain combines TRBV30 with TRBJ2-7; a weak D match, TRBD1 (6 bases). Germline values: CDR1 GTSNPN, CDR2 SVGIG (reference sequence). Trimming took off 1 base at V and 7 bases at J, with 11 bases between the two ends. The CDR3 runs to 12 residues. CDR3 nucleotides: TGTGCCTGGAGTGCACAGGGTAATGAGCAGTACTTC. Residues: CAWSAQGNEQYF.

This clonotype appeared a few times. With a much larger clone just one base away, this may be a read error. The chain recombines TRBV13 with TRBJ2-3, with D uncertain. CDR1 is PRHDT, CDR2 FYEKMQ, per germline (reference sequence). This CDR3 comprises 13 residues. As DNA, the CDR3 is TGTGCCAGCAGCCGGAGCACCACCAATGAGCAGTCCTTC. Amino acids: CASSRSTTNEQSF.

Ten or more counts support this clonotype. V and J are TRBV3-1 and TRBJ2-3; no reliable D call. V was pared by 2 bases and J by 3 bases, with 15 bases between. Germline V CDR1 and CDR2: LGHDT, YNNKEL (reference sequence). This CDR3 region has 16 residues. The DNA for the CDR3 is TGTGCCAGCAGCCAACTCCCAGGTATGGGGACAGATACGCAGTATTTT. Translating gives CASSQLPGMGTDTQYF.

This chain joins TRBV14 and TRBJ2-5; TRBD1 might be the D (6 bases). The germline CDR1 and CDR2 sequences are SGHDN and FVKESK. Trimming shortened V by 6 bases and J by 1 base, and 21 bases separated the two germline ends. The CDR3 is 17 residues long. CDR3 DNA sequence: TGTGCCAGCAGGCACCTTCGGACAGTAGCCTTCCAAGAGACCCAGTACTTC. Amino acids: CASRHLRTVAFQETQYF.

The chain carries TRBV5-1 and TRBJ2-1, with D unresolved. Per germline, CDR1 SGHRS and CDR2 YFSETQ. The CDR3 contains 15 residues. V was pared by 0 bases and J by 2 bases, with 9 bases between. The CDR3, as DNA: TGCGCCAGCAGCTTGGGGGGTCTAACCTACAATGAGCAGTTCTTC. This codes for CASSLGGLTYNEQFF.

J is TRBJ1-1 and V is TRBV29-1; D remains ambiguous. The germline gives CDR1 SQVTM, CDR2 ANQGSEA. V was shortened by 4 bases and J by 11 bases, with 23 bases between the two germline ends. The CDR3 loop spans 14 amino acids. Written as DNA, the CDR3 is TGCAGCGTTGGGGGTGTAGGTTCCGATCTTAGGGCTTTCTTT. It codes for CSVGGVGSDLRAFF.